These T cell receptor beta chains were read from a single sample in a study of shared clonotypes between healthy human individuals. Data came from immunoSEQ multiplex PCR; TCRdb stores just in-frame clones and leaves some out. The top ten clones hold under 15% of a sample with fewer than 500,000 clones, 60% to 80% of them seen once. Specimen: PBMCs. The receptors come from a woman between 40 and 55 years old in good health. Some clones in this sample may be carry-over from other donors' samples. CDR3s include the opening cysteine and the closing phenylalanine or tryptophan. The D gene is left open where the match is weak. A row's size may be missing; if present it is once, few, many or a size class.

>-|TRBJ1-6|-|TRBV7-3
TGCCGCTCCTTACAGGCCCTCCACTTT
CRSLQALHF
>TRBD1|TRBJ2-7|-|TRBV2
TGTGCCACCAACCGGGACAGGTTCTACGAGCAGTACTTC
CATNRDRFYEQYF
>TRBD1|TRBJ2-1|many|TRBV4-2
TGTGCCAGCAGCCACTCTGGACAGGGGGAGGATGAGCAGTTCTTC
CASSHSGQGEDEQFF
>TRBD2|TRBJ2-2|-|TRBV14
TGTGCCAGCAGCCACCATTCTTGGACTAGCGGGAATACGAACACCGGGGAGCTGTTTTTT
CASSHHSWTSGNTNTGELFF
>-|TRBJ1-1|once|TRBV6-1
TGTGCCAGCAGTGAAGCCTGGGGGGGGCCTCGAACTGAAGCTTTCTTT
CASSEAWGGPRTEAFF
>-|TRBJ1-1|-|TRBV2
TGTGCCAGCAGTGTGCAGGGTTTGAACACTGAAGCTTTCTTT
CASSVQGLNTEAFF
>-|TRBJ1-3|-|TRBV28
TGTGCCAGCAGTTCGACCAGGGGCTGGGGAAACACCATATATTTT
CASSSTRGWGNTIYF
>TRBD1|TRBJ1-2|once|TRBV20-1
TGCAGTGCGTCGACAGGGCTTGGCTACACCTTC
CSASTGLGYTF
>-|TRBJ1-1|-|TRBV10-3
TGTGCCATCAGTGATTTGGGGGGCGCGGGCACTGAAGCTTTCTTT
CAISDLGGAGTEAFF
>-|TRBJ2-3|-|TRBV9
TGTGCCAGCAAGGGGGACACAGATACGCAGTATTTT
CASKGDTDTQYF
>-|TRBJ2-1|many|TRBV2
TGTGCCAGCAGTTCGGGACTCCTAAATGAGCAGTTCTTC
CASSSGLLNEQFF
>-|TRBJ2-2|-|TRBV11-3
TGTGCCAGCAGCTTAGCACCCACCTCCGGGGAGCTGTTTTTT
CASSLAPTSGELFF
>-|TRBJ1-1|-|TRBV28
TGTGCCAGCAGTTTATTCCTGGCGGGCGAAGCTTTCTTT
CASSLFLAGEAFF
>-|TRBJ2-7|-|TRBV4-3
TGCGCCAGCAGCCAAGGCACCGGGACTCCCGAGTACGAGCAGTACTTC
CASSQGTGTPEYEQYF
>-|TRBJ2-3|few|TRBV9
TGTGCCAGCAGCAACGACGTCAGTGATACGCAGTATTTT
CASSNDVSDTQYF
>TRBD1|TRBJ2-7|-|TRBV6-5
TGTGCCAGCAGAAACACAGGGGTCGGTACCTACGAGCAGTACTTC
CASRNTGVGTYEQYF
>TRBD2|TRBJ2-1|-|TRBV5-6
TGTGCCAGCAGTTCCGTCGGGCTAGCGGGCCTAAGCTCCTACAATGAGCAGTTCTTC
CASSSVGLAGLSSYNEQFF
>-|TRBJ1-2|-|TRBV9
TGTGCCAGCAGCTCGAGCCGGAGTATGGCCGCTTTC
CASSSSRSMAAF
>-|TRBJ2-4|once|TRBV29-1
TGCAGCGTTCTGTATGGCATTCAGTACTTC
CSVLYGIQYF
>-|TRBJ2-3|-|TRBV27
TGTGCCAGCAGTTTACGAGTGATCGCAGATACGCAGTATTTT
CASSLRVIADTQYF
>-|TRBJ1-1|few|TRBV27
TGTGCCAGCAGGGAATGGGGCTCTCCTAAAATGAACACTGAAGCTTTCTTT
CASREWGSPKMNTEAFF
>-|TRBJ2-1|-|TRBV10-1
TGCGCCAGCAGTTTACGAGGGATCTACAATGAGCAGTTCTTC
CASSLRGIYNEQFF
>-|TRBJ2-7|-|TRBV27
TGTGCCAGCAGTCCGATAGCGGCCTCCTACGAGCAGTACTTC
CASSPIAASYEQYF